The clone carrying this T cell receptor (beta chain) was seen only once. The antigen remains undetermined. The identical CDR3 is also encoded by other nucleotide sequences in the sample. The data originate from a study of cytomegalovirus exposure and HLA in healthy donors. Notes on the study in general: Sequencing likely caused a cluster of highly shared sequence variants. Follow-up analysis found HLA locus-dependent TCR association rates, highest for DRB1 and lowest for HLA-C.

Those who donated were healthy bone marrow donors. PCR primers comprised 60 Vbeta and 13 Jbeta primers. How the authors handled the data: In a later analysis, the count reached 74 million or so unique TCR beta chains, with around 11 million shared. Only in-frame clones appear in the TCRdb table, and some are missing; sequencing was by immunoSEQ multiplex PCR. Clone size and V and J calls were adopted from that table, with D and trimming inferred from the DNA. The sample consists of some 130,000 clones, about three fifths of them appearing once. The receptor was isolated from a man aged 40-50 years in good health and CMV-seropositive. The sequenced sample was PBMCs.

The CDR3: CASSVGQASTDTQYF. The CDR3 DNA reads as TGTGCCAGCAGCGTAGGGCAGGCCAGCACAGATACGCAGTATTTT. The chain has TRBV9 and TRBJ2-3; no clear D gene. The germline gives CDR1 SGDLS, CDR2 YYNGEE. The germline V and J ends were trimmed by 0 bases and 0 bases, with 8 bases remaining between them. This CDR3 has 15 amino acids.